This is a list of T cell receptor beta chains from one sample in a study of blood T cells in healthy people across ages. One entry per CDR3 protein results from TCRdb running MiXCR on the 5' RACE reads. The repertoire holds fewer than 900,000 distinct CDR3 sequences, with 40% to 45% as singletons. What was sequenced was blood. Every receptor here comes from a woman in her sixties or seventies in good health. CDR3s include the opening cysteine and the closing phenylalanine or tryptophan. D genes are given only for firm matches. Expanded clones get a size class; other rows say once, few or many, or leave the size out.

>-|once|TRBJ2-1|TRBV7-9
TGTGCCAGCAGCCCAAGCAAAGATGAGCAGTTCTTC
CASSPSKDEQFF
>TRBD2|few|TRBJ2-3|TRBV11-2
TGTGCCAGCAGCCGAACCCCTAGCGGGGGGAGCACAGATACGCAGTATTTT
CASSRTPSGGSTDTQYF
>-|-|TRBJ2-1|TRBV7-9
TGTGCCAGCAGCTTAGGTGAGGAGAGGGAGCAGTTCTTC
CASSLGEEREQFF
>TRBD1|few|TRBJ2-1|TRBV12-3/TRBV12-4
TGTGCCAGTAGACAGGGCTCTAAGGATGAGCAGTTCTTC
CASRQGSKDEQFF
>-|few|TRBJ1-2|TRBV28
TGTGCCAACGCGCCGGGGCGCGACTATGGCTACACCTTC
CANAPGRDYGYTF
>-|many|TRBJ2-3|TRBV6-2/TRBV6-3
TGTGCCACTACGGCTGCCGGGACTGCTGGCACAGATACGCAGTATTTT
CATTAAGTAGTDTQYF
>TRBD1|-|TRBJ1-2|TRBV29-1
TGCAGCGTTGGGGCGGGGACAGCGACAAACTATGGCTACACCTTC
CSVGAGTATNYGYTF
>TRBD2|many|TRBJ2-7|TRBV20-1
TGCAGTGCTCGTGGCGGGGGGGCCATCGAGCAGTACTTC
CSARGGGAIEQYF
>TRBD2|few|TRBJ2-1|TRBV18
TGTGCCGGCTCACCAGGACTAGCGGACAATGAGCAGTTCTTC
CAGSPGLADNEQFF
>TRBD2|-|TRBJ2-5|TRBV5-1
TGCGCCAGCAGCTTGGCGTCTAGCGGGTACCAAGAGACCCAGTACTTC
CASSLASSGYQETQYF
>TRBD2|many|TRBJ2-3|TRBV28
TGTGCCAGCAGCTTAGCGGGGGACCGCACAGATACGCAGTATTTT
CASSLAGDRTDTQYF
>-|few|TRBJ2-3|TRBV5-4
TGTGCCAGCGGGAGAGGGGACACAGATACGCAGTATTTT
CASGRGDTDTQYF
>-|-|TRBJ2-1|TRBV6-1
TGTGCCAGCAGTGCCGTAGGGGGTTCCACGTGGAATGAGCAGTTCTTC
CASSAVGGSTWNEQFF
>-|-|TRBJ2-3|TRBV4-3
TGCGCCAGCAGCCAAGATCCGGGACGACCCACAGGTACGCAGTATTTT
CASSQDPGRPTGTQYF
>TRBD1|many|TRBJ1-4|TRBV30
TGTGCCTGGAGTCCCGGGACAGGGGATGAAAAACTGTTTTTT
CAWSPGTGDEKLFF
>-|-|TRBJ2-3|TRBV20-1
TGCAGTGCCAGGGACTCTTACACAGATACGCAGTATTTT
CSARDSYTDTQYF
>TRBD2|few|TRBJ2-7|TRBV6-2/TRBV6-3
TGTGCCAGCAGTCCAAGACGAGCGGGGGAGAGTGAGCAGTACTTC
CASSPRRAGESEQYF
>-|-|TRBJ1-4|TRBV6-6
TGTGCCAGCAGTTATCTGGGACTCCCCAATGAAAAACTGTTTTTT
CASSYLGLPNEKLFF
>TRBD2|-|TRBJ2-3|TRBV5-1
TGCGCCAGCAGCGTTGCGGGAGCTAGCACAGATACGCAGTATTTT
CASSVAGASTDTQYF
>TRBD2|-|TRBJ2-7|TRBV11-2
TGTGCCAGCAGCTTTACTAGCGCAAACTCCTACGAGCAGTACTTC
CASSFTSANSYEQYF
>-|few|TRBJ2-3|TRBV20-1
TGCAGTGCTAGAGATCGGGGTCTAGCTACAGATACGCAGTATTTT
CSARDRGLATDTQYF
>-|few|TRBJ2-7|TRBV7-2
TGTGCCAGCAGCTTTGGGAGGGGGGGACCGCTCTACGAGCAGTACTTC
CASSFGRGGPLYEQYF
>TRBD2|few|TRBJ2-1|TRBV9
TGTGCCAGCAGCGTAATAGGACTAGCGGGAGGAGACAATGAGCAGTTCTTC
CASSVIGLAGGDNEQFF
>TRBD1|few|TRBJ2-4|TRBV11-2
TGTGCCAGCAGCTCAAGACAGGGGGTCAAAAACATTCAGTACTTC
CASSSRQGVKNIQYF
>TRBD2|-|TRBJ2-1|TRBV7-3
TGTGCCAGCAGCTTAATGGAGCGGGGGGCAGCCAATGAGCAGTTCTTC
CASSLMERGAANEQFF
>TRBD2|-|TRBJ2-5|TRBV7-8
TGTGCCAGCAGCCTCCACCCTAGCGGGGGGTTCCAAGAGACCCAGTACTTC
CASSLHPSGGFQETQYF
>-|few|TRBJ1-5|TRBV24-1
TGTGCCACCAGTGACCGCGCGGTAGGGCAAAGCAATCAGCCCCAGCATTTT
CATSDRAVGQSNQPQHF
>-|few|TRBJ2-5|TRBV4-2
TGTGCCAGCAGCCAAGAGGGCCCTCCCACCCCTGAGACCCAGTACTTC
CASSQEGPPTPETQYF
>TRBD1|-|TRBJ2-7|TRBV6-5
TGTGCCAGCAGTTATTCCGGACAGGTGGGCGAGCAGTACTTC
CASSYSGQVGEQYF
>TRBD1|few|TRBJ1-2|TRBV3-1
TGTGCCAGCAGCCGACAGGGGAGTTCTGGCTACACCTTC
CASSRQGSSGYTF
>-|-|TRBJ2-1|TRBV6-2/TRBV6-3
TGTGCCAGCAGCTCGTTTGGGTCCCCGGTCGACCCCTGGGCGTTCTTC
CASSSFGSPVDPWAFF
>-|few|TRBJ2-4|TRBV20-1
TGCAGTGCTAGAGACCCACTAGGAGGGTCCGTGGAGCAGTACTTC
CSARDPLGGSVEQYF
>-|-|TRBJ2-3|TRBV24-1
TGTGCCACCAGTGGGACCAGTCTTGATACGCAGTATTTT
CATSGTSLDTQYF
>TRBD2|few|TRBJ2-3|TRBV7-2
TGTGCCAGCAGCTTTTTGTCTAGCGGGAAGGGCACAGATACGCAGTATTTT
CASSFLSSGKGTDTQYF
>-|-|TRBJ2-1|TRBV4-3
TGCGCCAGCAGCCAAGCAGGCAGGGACGACAATGAGCAGTTCTTC
CASSQAGRDDNEQFF
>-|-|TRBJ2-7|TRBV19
TGTGCCAGTAGTATCGGCCTAGAGGCCTACGAGCAGTACTTC
CASSIGLEAYEQYF
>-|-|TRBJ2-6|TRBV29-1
TGCAGCGTTGGAGGTAGCGGCTCTGGGGCCAACGTCCTGACTTTC
CSVGGSGSGANVLTF
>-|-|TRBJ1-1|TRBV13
TGTGCCAGCAGCCTAGACGGGGGGAGGGACACTGAAGCTTTCTTT
CASSLDGGRDTEAFF
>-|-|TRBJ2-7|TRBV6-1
TGTGCCAGCAGCCAACCCCGACTAGTAGGTACTTCCTACGAGCAGTACTTC
CASSQPRLVGTSYEQYF
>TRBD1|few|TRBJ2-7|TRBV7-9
TGTGCCAGCAGCTTAGTCCTAGCCCAGGGGGTCGACTACGAGCAGTACTTC
CASSLVLAQGVDYEQYF
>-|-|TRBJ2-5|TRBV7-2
TGTGCCAGCAGCTTCGGGAGTTCGACCTACAATGAGCAGTACTTC
CASSFGSSTYNEQYF
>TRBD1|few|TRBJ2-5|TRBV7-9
TGTGCCAGCAGCGATGGGATAGGGGGCGGTCAAGAGACCCAGTACTTC
CASSDGIGGGQETQYF
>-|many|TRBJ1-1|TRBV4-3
TGCGCCAGCAGCCAAGATTCAGCCTCGTCCACTGAAGCTTTCTTT
CASSQDSASSTEAFF
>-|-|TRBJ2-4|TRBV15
TGTGCCACCAGCAGAGAGCTGGGAGAATCGGCCATTCAGTACTTC
CATSRELGESAIQYF
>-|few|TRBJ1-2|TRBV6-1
TGTGCCAGCAGTGAAATGAGTAGTCTGAGGGGCTACACCTTC
CASSEMSSLRGYTF
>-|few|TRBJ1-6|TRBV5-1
TGCGCCAGCAGCGGGGGGCAACGAGATTCACCCCTCCACTTT
CASSGGQRDSPLHF
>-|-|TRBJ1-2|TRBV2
TGTGCCAGCAGTGACGCCACCGGGGTAGCCGCCTATGGCTACACCTTC
CASSDATGVAAYGYTF
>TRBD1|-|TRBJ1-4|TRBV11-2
TGTGCCAGCAGCCAAATACCGGGACAGGGGTATGAAAAACTGTTTTTT
CASSQIPGQGYEKLFF
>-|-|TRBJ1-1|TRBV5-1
TGCGCCAGCGGCCGGGAGGTTGCGGCTATGAACACTGAAGCTTTCTTT
CASGREVAAMNTEAFF
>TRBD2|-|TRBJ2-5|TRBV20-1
TGCAGTGCTAGCTTCGGGACTAGCGGGAATGAGCAGTACTTC
CSASFGTSGNEQYF
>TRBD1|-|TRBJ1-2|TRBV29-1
TGCAGCGTTGCCGGGACAGGGGGCGGCTACACCTTC
CSVAGTGGGYTF
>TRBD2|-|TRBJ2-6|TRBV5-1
TGCGCCAGCACGGGGACTAGCGGGAAAGGGGCCAACGTCCTGACTTTC
CASTGTSGKGANVLTF
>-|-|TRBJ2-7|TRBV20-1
TGCAGTGCAGTACAGGGCATCTCCGGTTACGAGCAGTACTTC
CSAVQGISGYEQYF
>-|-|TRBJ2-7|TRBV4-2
TGTGCCAGCAGCCAAGTCGACAGGAGCCTACGCGAGCAGTACTTC
CASSQVDRSLREQYF
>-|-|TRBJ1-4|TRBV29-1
TGCAGCGTGGGTACAGGCTGGGAAAAACTGTTTTTT
CSVGTGWEKLFF